The clone carrying this T cell receptor beta chain was seen at least ten times. This sample was taken from a study of response to subunit inactivated influenza vaccine. TCRdb re-called the RT-PCR reads with MiXCR, one entry per CDR3 protein. Of some 150,000 distinct CDR3 sequences detected, less than 15% appear once; the ten largest clones hold roughly 29%. CDR1 LGHNA and CDR2 YSLEER come from the germline V gene. There are 16 residues in the CDR3. The V end was cut by 0 bases, the J end by 1 base, with 10 bases between. The same sample was also used in a study of T cells expressing NK-cell markers. That source adds: Beta-chain TCR cDNA was generated via 5'RACE template switching with UMIs. Each of six donors carried dominant NKG2C+ clonotypes accounting for about 1.0-7.0% of CD8+ T cells. The CD3+CD56-NKG2C+ fraction of several donors was also led by these clonotypes.

The chain is built from TRBV4-3 and TRBJ2-1, with D possibly TRBD2 on 5 matching bases. The sample here was CD8+ T cells sorted from PBMCs, taken roughly 13 days after vaccination. This TCR was recovered from a man aged 50 to 59 who received an inactivated influenza vaccine. The CDR3 here is CASSQDIASSYNEQFF. For the CDR3, the DNA is TGCGCCAGCAGCCAAGATATAGCGAGTTCCTACAATGAGCAGTTCTTC.